The clone carrying this TCR beta chain was seen more than once but under ten times. Combining a sample-barcoded 5' primer with a J-beta primer mix, a second PCR ran for about 6 to 12 cycles. Each cDNA molecule was tagged by a template-switch adaptor that had 12 random nucleotides. TCRdb reanalysed the 5' RACE reads using MiXCR and keeps one entry per CDR3 protein. Among roughly 1,800,000 distinct CDR3 sequences listed, around half were seen once. The data are from a study of blood T cells in healthy people across ages. Healthy Caucasian individuals from Russia aged 6 to 90 served as donors. The ends were cut back, 8 bases at V and 2 bases at J, with 19 bases in the middle. This CDR3 is 15 amino acids long. Germline V CDR1 and CDR2: SGHTA, FQGNSA.

The receptor was isolated from a middle-aged woman in good health. The sequencing input was blood. The chain joins TRBV7-2 to TRBJ2-7; a possible D gene is TRBD1 (5 bases). CDR3 sequence reads: CASGVGRGSPYEQYF. For the CDR3, the DNA is TGTGCCAGCGGGGTGGGGCGAGGATCCCCCTACGAGCAGTACTTC.